The 16 T cell receptor beta chains in this list originate from one sample, sequenced in a study of T cell responses to AZD1222 COVID-19 vaccine. The data were produced by immunoSEQ multiplex PCR, yet TCRdb's version contains in-frame clones alone and is incomplete. The sample has 200,000 to 250,000 clones; roughly 94% are singletons. Specimen: peripheral blood, collected 28 days after the second dose of the MenACWY control vaccine. The receptors derive from an adult who received the MenACWY meningococcal vaccine as a control.

The chain recombines TRBV7-9 with TRBJ2-1, with 7 bases aligning to TRBD2. V lost 7 bases, J lost 8 bases, and 11 bases stayed unmatched. CDR3 length: 14 residues. CDR1 and CDR2 from the germline V gene are SEHNR and FQNEAQ (reference sequence). The chain's CDR3 is CASTLPGEGYEQFF. CDR3 nucleotides: TGTGCCAGCACCCTCCCCGGGGAGGGGTATGAGCAGTTCTTC.

The rearrangement uses TRBV7-2 and TRBJ1-2; D not resolved. The CDR3 has 17 amino acids. Trimming pared 1 base from V and 5 bases from J, leaving 20 bases between. Germline V gene lookup returns CDR1 SGHTA and CDR2 FQGNSA. The CDR3, as DNA: TGTGCCAGCAGCTTAGGACGTCTGGAGAATCCCGATTATGGCTACACCTTC. Protein: CASSLGRLENPDYGYTF.

The chain is built from TRBV10-3 and TRBJ1-2, with a possible D match to TRBD1 (5 bases). The length of the CDR3 is 13 residues. Germline values: CDR1 ENHRY, CDR2 SYGVKD. The ends were cut back, 7 bases at V and 8 bases at J, with 17 bases in the middle. CDR3 protein: CAITEEGLGGYTF. CDR3 coding DNA: TGTGCCATCACCGAAGAGGGGCTTGGGGGCTACACCTTC.

The chain joins TRBV7-9 to TRBJ2-3, with D perhaps TRBD2 (5 bases). The V gene's germline CDR1 is SEHNR and CDR2 FQNEAQ (reference sequence). The V end lost 5 bases, the J end lost 5 bases, and 11 bases lay between the germline ends. The CDR3 is 13 residues long. The CDR3 region has the DNA TGTGCCAGCAGCCCTACGGCGGGAGATACGCAGTATTTT. Protein sequence: CASSPTAGDTQYF.

The chain is built from TRBV5-1 and TRBJ1-1; 7 nucleotides align to TRBD1. The V and J ends lost 0 bases and 11 bases, in that order; junction bases with no gene match: 7. The CDR3 runs 13 residues. Germline lookup yields CDR1 SGHRS and CDR2 YFSETQ. The CDR3 nucleotides read TGCGCCAGCAGCTTGGCCTCAGGGGGAGAGGCTTTCTTT. Translation gives CASSLASGGEAFF.

The chain couples TRBV19 to TRBJ2-1, with 11 positions matching TRBD2. Trimming cost V 3 bases and J 3 bases; bases outside gene matches: 1. The CDR3 contains 15 residues. Germline V gene data show CDR1 as LNHDA and CDR2 as SQIVND (reference sequence). The CDR3: CASSMGLADYNEQFF. CDR3 sequence (DNA): TGTGCCAGTAGTATGGGACTAGCGGACTACAATGAGCAGTTCTTC.

The chain couples TRBV7-3 to TRBJ2-4, with D perhaps being TRBD1 or TRBD2 (5 bases each). Germline CDR1 is SGHTA and CDR2 is FQGTGA. CDR3 size: 19 residues. V was pared by 2 bases and J by 0 bases, with 20 bases between. CDR3 coding DNA: TGTGCCAGCAGCTTAGTCCGAGTAAAAGCAGGGACAGCCAAAAACATTCAGTACTTC. It translates to CASSLVRVKAGTAKNIQYF.

A single count supports this clone. The chain has TRBV7-2 and TRBJ1-1, with D maybe TRBD1 (5 bases). This CDR3 is 15 amino acids long. Trimming took off 3 bases at V and 4 bases at J, with 15 bases between the two ends. Germline V gene data show CDR1 as SGHTA and CDR2 as FQGNSA. CDR3 loop: CASSFSRGGSTEAFF. Written as DNA, the CDR3 is TGTGCCAGCAGCTTCTCAAGGGGCGGTAGCACTGAAGCTTTCTTT.

This chain uses TRBV4-1 with TRBJ2-5, with D hard to call. The CDR3 contains 16 residues. With 0 bases removed from V and 4 bases from J, the gap between germline ends came to 15 bases. Germline V CDR1 and CDR2: MGHRA, YSYEKL. The CDR3 DNA reads as TGCGCCAGCAGCCAAGAATACGCAGGTTGGGGAGAGACCCAGTACTTC. It codes for CASSQEYAGWGETQYF.

This clone was observed once. J is TRBJ2-3 and V is TRBV30, with 9 bases that match TRBD2. The germline V gene has CDR1 GTSNPN and CDR2 SVGIG (reference sequence). The CDR3 has 15 amino acids. The V and J ends lost 1 base and 4 bases, in that order; junction bases with no gene match: 6. DNA of the CDR3: TGTGCCTGGAGTGGAGGTAGCGGGAGATCAGATACGCAGTATTTT. This translates into CAWSGGSGRSDTQYF.

The J gene is TRBJ1-6, the V gene TRBV28, with unresolved D. Per germline, CDR1 MDHEN and CDR2 SYDVKM. CDR3 length: 14 residues. V dropped 8 bases and J dropped 7 bases, with 15 bases sitting between them. Here the CDR3 reads CASCPNSGNSPLHF. The DNA for the CDR3 is TGTGCCAGCTGCCCCAACTCCGGGAATTCACCCCTCCACTTT.

The V call is TRBV6-5, the J call TRBJ2-3, with 15 bases identical to TRBD2. J was trimmed by 15 bases and V by 8 bases; bases with no gene match: 9. Germline CDR1 and CDR2: MNHEY and SVGAGI. The CDR3 has 13 amino acids. CDR3 sequence: CASQGLAGGSPYF. The CDR3 DNA follows: TGTGCCAGCCAAGGACTAGCGGGGGGGTCCCCCTATTTT.

The chain has TRBV19 and TRBJ1-2; D is unclear. The germline CDR1 and CDR2 sequences are LNHDA and SQIVND (reference sequence). The germline V and J ends were trimmed by 7 bases and 2 bases, with 11 bases remaining between them. The CDR3 is 13 amino acids. The CDR3 DNA follows: TGTGCCAGTACCCCCGGAGGGAACTATGGCTACACCTTC. Its protein is CASTPGGNYGYTF.

This clone turned up a few times. V gene TRBV5-1 combines with J gene TRBJ1-2; maybe TRBD1 (6 bases). Germline V gene data show CDR1 as SGHRS and CDR2 as YFSETQ. This CDR3 comprises 16 residues. Trimming took 0 bases from V and 4 from J, leaving 16 bases between them. CDR3 bases: TGCGCCAGCAGCTTGGCCGCGGACAGACTGCTCTATGGCTACACCTTC. Translation gives CASSLAADRLLYGYTF.

V gene TRBV29-1 combines with J gene TRBJ2-2; a weak D match, TRBD1 (6 bases). The CDR3 sequence is 16 residues long. From germline, CDR1 is SQVTM and CDR2 ANQGSEA. V was clipped by 4 bases and J by 0 bases, with 15 bases between them. In nucleotides, the CDR3 is TGCAGCGTTGCCCCACCGGCAGGGGCGAACACCGGGGAGCTGTTTTTT. Translating gives CSVAPPAGANTGELFF.

This chain connects TRBV10-3 to TRBJ1-5; D is ambiguous. The CDR3 runs 15 residues. CDR1 is ENHRY and CDR2 is SYGVKD in the germline V gene. With 3 bases removed from V and 0 bases from J, the gap between germline ends came to 9 bases. The DNA for the CDR3 is TGTGCCATCAGTGATGAACATTATAGCAATCAGCCCCAGCATTTT. It encodes CAISDEHYSNQPQHF.